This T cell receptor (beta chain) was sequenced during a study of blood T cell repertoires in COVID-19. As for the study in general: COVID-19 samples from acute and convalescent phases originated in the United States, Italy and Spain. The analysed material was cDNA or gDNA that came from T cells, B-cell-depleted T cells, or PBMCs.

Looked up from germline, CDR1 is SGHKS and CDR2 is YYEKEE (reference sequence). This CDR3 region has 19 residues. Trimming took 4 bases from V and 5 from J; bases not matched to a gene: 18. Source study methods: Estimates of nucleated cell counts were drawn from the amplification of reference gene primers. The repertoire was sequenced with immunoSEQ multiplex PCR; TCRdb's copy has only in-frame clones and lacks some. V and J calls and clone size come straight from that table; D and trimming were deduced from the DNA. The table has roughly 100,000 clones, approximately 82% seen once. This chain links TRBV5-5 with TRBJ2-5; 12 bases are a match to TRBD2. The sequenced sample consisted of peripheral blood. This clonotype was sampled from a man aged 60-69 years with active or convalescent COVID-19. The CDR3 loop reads CASSTTPLLAGGGGETQYF. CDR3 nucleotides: TGTGCCAGCAGCACAACCCCTTTACTAGCGGGAGGAGGAGGTGAGACCCAGTACTTC.